This TCR beta chain stems from a study of T cells and Merkel cell carcinoma outcomes. V was cut by 0 bases and J by 9 bases, with 14 bases left in between. The V gene's germline CDR1 is GTSNPN and CDR2 SVGIG (reference sequence). This CDR3 is built from 13 residues. Only in-frame clones appear in the TCRdb table, and some are missing; sequencing was by immunoSEQ multiplex PCR. In the table there are roughly 7,000 clones, 90% of which are singletons. Findings and limits, study-wide: Repertoire plus T-cell density reportedly predicted Merkel cell carcinoma outcomes.

In regard to this clone: Its specificity is unknown.

The sequenced material came from tumor tissue from Merkel cell carcinoma. The TCR comes from a human donor with Merkel cell carcinoma. The genes are TRBV30 and TRBJ2-5, with D uncertain. The CDR3 here is CAWSVKGQRAQYF. The CDR3 nucleotides are TGTGCCTGGAGTGTAAAGGGTCAGAGAGCCCAGTACTTC.